This is a list of T cell receptor beta chains from one sample in a study of T cell repertoires in cytomegalovirus infection. One entry per CDR3 protein results from TCRdb running MiXCR on the reads. This sample carries about 260,000 distinct CDR3 sequences, about an eighth of them seen once, and the ten largest clones take 7% to 9.5%. Sample: PBMCs. The receptors originated from a human donor in good health (CMV status not recorded). Some clones in this sample may be carry-over from other donors' samples. Both conserved end residues are part of each CDR3. Each record gives: V gene, J gene, D gene, clone size, CDR3 DNA, CDR3 protein. The D gene is left open where the match is weak. Where a row states a size, it is once, few, many or the class of an expanded clone; other rows omit it.

V gene: TRBV11-1; J gene: TRBJ2-1; D gene: TRBD1; clone size: NA; CDR3 DNA: TGTGCCAGCAGGGCCGGGACAGGGGCACACGAGCAGTTCTTC; CDR3 protein: CASRAGTGAHEQFF
V gene: TRBV7-2; J gene: TRBJ1-1; D gene: NA; clone size: few; CDR3 DNA: TGTGCCATCATCTTATGGCGGAACACTGAAGCTTTCTTT; CDR3 protein: CAIILWRNTEAFF
V gene: TRBV20-1; J gene: TRBJ2-7; D gene: NA; clone size: many; CDR3 DNA: TGCAGTGCTAGAGATATGCTAAAAAGCTCCTACGAGCAGTACTTC; CDR3 protein: CSARDMLKSSYEQYF
V gene: TRBV7-3; J gene: TRBJ2-3; D gene: NA; clone size: many; CDR3 DNA: TGTGCCAGCAGCCTTGTCTGGGGAGGTACGCAGTATTTT; CDR3 protein: CASSLVWGGTQYF
V gene: TRBV28; J gene: TRBJ2-5; D gene: NA; clone size: few; CDR3 DNA: TGTGCCAGCAGCCAAACCGACATTCAGAGGACCCAGTACTTC; CDR3 protein: CASSQTDIQRTQYF
V gene: TRBV6-5; J gene: TRBJ1-5; D gene: TRBD1; clone size: few; CDR3 DNA: TGTGCCAGCAGCCAGGGACAGCTCAATCAGCCCCAGCATTTT; CDR3 protein: CASSQGQLNQPQHF
V gene: TRBV14; J gene: TRBJ2-1; D gene: TRBD2; clone size: few; CDR3 DNA: TGTGCCAGCAGCCAACGTAGCGGGAGAGGCAATGAGCAGTTCTTC; CDR3 protein: CASSQRSGRGNEQFF
V gene: TRBV6-6; J gene: TRBJ1-6; D gene: NA; clone size: NA; CDR3 DNA: TGTGCCAGCAGTTACTCGATTGCGGGATACTCACCCCTCCACTTT; CDR3 protein: CASSYSIAGYSPLHF
V gene: TRBV14; J gene: TRBJ1-1; D gene: NA; clone size: NA; CDR3 DNA: TGTGCCAGCATCTGGAGGCCCTGGACTGAAGCTTTCTTT; CDR3 protein: CASIWRPWTEAFF
V gene: TRBV29-1; J gene: TRBJ1-3; D gene: TRBD1; clone size: many; CDR3 DNA: TGCAGCGTGCTCAAGGACAGGGGTGGAAACACCATATATTTT; CDR3 protein: CSVLKDRGGNTIYF
V gene: TRBV5-4; J gene: TRBJ2-1; D gene: TRBD2; clone size: many; CDR3 DNA: TGTGCCAGCAGCTTGGATCCCGGGACTAGAATCACGGGGCAGTTCTTC; CDR3 protein: CASSLDPGTRITGQFF
V gene: TRBV28; J gene: TRBJ2-3; D gene: NA; clone size: many; CDR3 DNA: TGTGCCAGCATGATGATGGGTGGAGATACGCAGTATTTT; CDR3 protein: CASMMMGGDTQYF
V gene: TRBV3-1; J gene: TRBJ2-7; D gene: TRBD2; clone size: NA; CDR3 DNA: TGTGCCAGCAGCCAAGATACTAGCGGGAGCTCTTCCACCTACGAGCAGTACTTC; CDR3 protein: CASSQDTSGSSSTYEQYF
V gene: TRBV7-3; J gene: TRBJ2-1; D gene: TRBD2; clone size: many; CDR3 DNA: TGTGCCAGCAGGGGACTAGCGGGTAATGAGCAGTTCTTC; CDR3 protein: CASRGLAGNEQFF
V gene: TRBV29-1; J gene: TRBJ2-1; D gene: NA; clone size: few; CDR3 DNA: TGCAGCGTTGAAAGGGCGTTCAATGAGCAGTTCTTC; CDR3 protein: CSVERAFNEQFF
V gene: TRBV6-2/TRBV6-3; J gene: TRBJ2-7; D gene: TRBD2; clone size: NA; CDR3 DNA: TGTGCCAGCAGTCGGGGGGAACTCCACTACGAGCAGTACTTC; CDR3 protein: CASSRGELHYEQYF
V gene: TRBV7-9; J gene: TRBJ1-2; D gene: NA; clone size: few; CDR3 DNA: TGTGCCAGCAGCGAATCCGGGACACACAGGGACTATGGCTACACCTTC; CDR3 protein: CASSESGTHRDYGYTF
V gene: TRBV7-2; J gene: TRBJ1-6; D gene: NA; clone size: many; CDR3 DNA: TGTGCCAGCAGCAGCCCCCGGGAGCTCTATAATTCACCCCTCCACTTT; CDR3 protein: CASSSPRELYNSPLHF
V gene: TRBV7-9; J gene: TRBJ2-1; D gene: NA; clone size: many; CDR3 DNA: TGTGCCAGCAGCCCCGGGTTCAATGAGCAGTTCTTC; CDR3 protein: CASSPGFNEQFF
V gene: TRBV20-1; J gene: TRBJ2-7; D gene: TRBD2; clone size: few; CDR3 DNA: TGCAGTGCTCCCCCCGGGACTAGCGGGAGAACGGTCTACGAGCAGTACTTC; CDR3 protein: CSAPPGTSGRTVYEQYF
V gene: TRBV3-1; J gene: TRBJ2-7; D gene: NA; clone size: NA; CDR3 DNA: TGTGCCAGCAGCCAACAGGACCACTACGAGCAGTACTTC; CDR3 protein: CASSQQDHYEQYF
V gene: TRBV5-1; J gene: TRBJ2-3; D gene: TRBD1; clone size: NA; CDR3 DNA: TGCGCCAGCAGCTCCGGACAGGACACAGATACGCAGTATTTT; CDR3 protein: CASSSGQDTDTQYF
V gene: TRBV4-1; J gene: TRBJ2-1; D gene: TRBD2; clone size: few; CDR3 DNA: TGCGCCAGCAGCCAAGATGTCAGCGGGAGGGCCCTCTACAATGAGCAGTTCTTC; CDR3 protein: CASSQDVSGRALYNEQFF
V gene: TRBV6-2/TRBV6-3; J gene: TRBJ2-7; D gene: TRBD2; clone size: many; CDR3 DNA: TGTGCCAGCAGTTACTCAGGGACTAGCGGGAACGAGCAGTACTTC; CDR3 protein: CASSYSGTSGNEQYF
V gene: TRBV7-9; J gene: TRBJ1-5; D gene: NA; clone size: many; CDR3 DNA: TGTGCCAGCAGCTTAGGCGACATAAGCAATCAGCCCCAGCATTTT; CDR3 protein: CASSLGDISNQPQHF
V gene: TRBV20-1; J gene: TRBJ2-1; D gene: TRBD2; clone size: NA; CDR3 DNA: TGCAGCGTCCCACAACCGGGGGGGCCCTTCAATGAGCAGTTCTTC; CDR3 protein: CSVPQPGGPFNEQFF
V gene: TRBV29-1; J gene: TRBJ1-1; D gene: NA; clone size: NA; CDR3 DNA: TGCAGCGTTCAAAGCCGACAGTCCCTGAACACTGAAGCTTTCTTT; CDR3 protein: CSVQSRQSLNTEAFF
V gene: TRBV14; J gene: TRBJ1-1; D gene: NA; clone size: NA; CDR3 DNA: TGTGCCAGCAGCCACAGACAGCACACTGAAGCTTTCTTT; CDR3 protein: CASSHRQHTEAFF
V gene: TRBV20-1; J gene: TRBJ2-7; D gene: NA; clone size: few; CDR3 DNA: TGCAGTGCTAGAGTGGGGAACGAGCAGTACTTC; CDR3 protein: CSARVGNEQYF
V gene: TRBV7-9; J gene: TRBJ1-2; D gene: NA; clone size: few; CDR3 DNA: TGTGCCAGCAGCTTATTTACAGAAAACTATGGCTACACCTTC; CDR3 protein: CASSLFTENYGYTF
V gene: TRBV7-9; J gene: TRBJ2-6; D gene: NA; clone size: many; CDR3 DNA: TGTGCCAGCAGCGTACCTTCGGTGGGCTCTGGGGCCAACGTCCTGACTTTC; CDR3 protein: CASSVPSVGSGANVLTF
V gene: TRBV12-3/TRBV12-4; J gene: TRBJ1-2; D gene: TRBD1; clone size: NA; CDR3 DNA: TGTGCCAGCAGCCCACAGGGGACCTATGGCTACACCTTC; CDR3 protein: CASSPQGTYGYTF
V gene: TRBV14; J gene: TRBJ2-3; D gene: NA; clone size: NA; CDR3 DNA: TGTGCCAGCAGCCCGGTCCTTACAGATACGCAGTATTTT; CDR3 protein: CASSPVLTDTQYF
V gene: TRBV11-1; J gene: TRBJ1-1; D gene: NA; clone size: NA; CDR3 DNA: TGTGCCAGCAGCGAGGGACCGCGAATTCCTGCTTTCTTT; CDR3 protein: CASSEGPRIPAFF
V gene: TRBV7-8; J gene: TRBJ2-1; D gene: TRBD1; clone size: many; CDR3 DNA: TGTGCCAGCAGCTTTTCCACGACAGGGGGCCGAAATGAGCAGTTCTTC; CDR3 protein: CASSFSTTGGRNEQFF
V gene: TRBV20-1; J gene: TRBJ1-2; D gene: NA; clone size: few; CDR3 DNA: TGCAGCGGGACGGGGAGGACTTATGGCTACACCTTC; CDR3 protein: CSGTGRTYGYTF
V gene: TRBV5-5; J gene: TRBJ1-5; D gene: NA; clone size: few; CDR3 DNA: TGTGCCAGCAGCTCCCGGGTAGGGGGTTCAGTCAATCAGCCCCAGCATTTT; CDR3 protein: CASSSRVGGSVNQPQHF
V gene: TRBV2; J gene: TRBJ1-1; D gene: NA; clone size: many; CDR3 DNA: TGTGCCAGCAGTCTTACTCCTGAAGCTTTCTTT; CDR3 protein: CASSLTPEAFF
V gene: TRBV6-2/TRBV6-3; J gene: TRBJ1-3; D gene: TRBD1; clone size: many; CDR3 DNA: TGTGCCAGCAACAACGGGGGACAGGGGACGGTCGGAAACACCATATATTTT; CDR3 protein: CASNNGGQGTVGNTIYF
V gene: TRBV7-8; J gene: TRBJ1-1; D gene: TRBD1; clone size: many; CDR3 DNA: TGTGCCAGCAGCTTACCAGGGGGCGTGGGCACTGAAGCTTTCTTT; CDR3 protein: CASSLPGGVGTEAFF
V gene: TRBV11-1; J gene: TRBJ2-7; D gene: TRBD1; clone size: NA; CDR3 DNA: TGTGCCAGCAGCCCCCAGGACAGGGCCTACGAGCAGTACTTC; CDR3 protein: CASSPQDRAYEQYF
V gene: TRBV4-1; J gene: TRBJ1-6; D gene: TRBD1; clone size: many; CDR3 DNA: TGCGCCAGCAGCCCGCCGGACAGGGATAATTCACCCCTCCACTTT; CDR3 protein: CASSPPDRDNSPLHF
V gene: TRBV20-1; J gene: TRBJ1-2; D gene: NA; clone size: few; CDR3 DNA: TGCAGTGCTAGGCGAGTTAACTATGGCTACACCTTC; CDR3 protein: CSARRVNYGYTF
V gene: TRBV19; J gene: TRBJ1-1; D gene: NA; clone size: many; CDR3 DNA: TGTGCCAGCCAAAGGGGCCTCGGGGAAACTGAAGCTTTCTTT; CDR3 protein: CASQRGLGETEAFF
V gene: TRBV11-3; J gene: TRBJ2-1; D gene: TRBD2; clone size: many; CDR3 DNA: TGTGCCAGCAGCTCCACTAGCGGGAGGATTAGCTCCTACAATGAGCAGTTCTTC; CDR3 protein: CASSSTSGRISSYNEQFF
V gene: TRBV29-1; J gene: TRBJ1-1; D gene: NA; clone size: few; CDR3 DNA: TGCAGCGTTGTAGGAACTAGGTTGAACACTGAAGCTTTCTTT; CDR3 protein: CSVVGTRLNTEAFF
V gene: TRBV7-6; J gene: TRBJ2-2; D gene: TRBD1; clone size: many; CDR3 DNA: TGTGCCAGCAGCGACAGGGGCAACACCGGGGAGCTGTTTTTT; CDR3 protein: CASSDRGNTGELFF
V gene: TRBV14; J gene: TRBJ2-6; D gene: NA; clone size: many; CDR3 DNA: TGTGCCAGCAGCCAAGCAGGGGTTTCTGGGGCCAACGTCCTGACTTTC; CDR3 protein: CASSQAGVSGANVLTF